These T cell receptor beta chains were read from a single sample in a study of OX40 agonist ivuxolimab in advanced cancers. Method: immunoSEQ multiplex PCR; TCRdb's copy keeps in-frame clones and lacks some. The table includes 60,000 or so clones, 65% to 85% detected once. Specimen: CD4+ or CD8+ T cells sorted from blood, collected in a trial of the OX40 agonist ivuxolimab. These receptors originate from an adult with an advanced solid tumor such as melanoma, head and neck, liver or kidney cancer. Both conserved end residues are part of each CDR3. D genes are given only for firm matches. Only some rows state a clone size, as once, few, many or a class for expanded clones.

-,TRBV19,TRBJ2-6,-,CASSRMPGTHTSGANVLTF,TGTGCCAGTAGTAGGATGCCCGGGACTCATACCTCTGGGGCCAACGTCCTGACTTTC
-,TRBV10-2,TRBJ1-2,-,CASAGQSVGYGYTF,TGCGCCAGCGCAGGACAGTCGGTAGGCTATGGCTACACCTTC
-,TRBV11-3,TRBJ1-6,once,CASSLMGDNSPLHF,TGTGCCAGCAGCCTCATGGGGGATAATTCACCCCTCCACTTT
TRBD2,TRBV4-1,TRBJ2-1,-,CASSQRGGSYNEQFF,TGCGCCAGCAGCCAGCGGGGGGGCTCCTACAATGAGCAGTTCTTC
-,TRBV7-9,TRBJ1-1,few,CASSLEGATEAFF,TGTGCCAGCAGCTTAGAAGGAGCGACTGAAGCTTTCTTT
-,TRBV28,TRBJ1-3,-,CASRTSGNTIYF,TGTGCCAGCAGGACCTCTGGAAACACCATATATTTT
TRBD2,TRBV19,TRBJ2-1,-,CATKGEGYNEQFF,TGTGCCACCAAAGGGGAGGGGTACAATGAGCAGTTCTTC
-,TRBV5-4,TRBJ1-6,-,CASSLDEDSPLHF,TGTGCCAGCAGCTTGGACGAGGATTCACCCCTCCACTTT
-,TRBV19,TRBJ1-5,-,CASSTAPRDMANQPQHF,TGTGCCAGTAGTACCGCCCCGAGGGACATGGCGAATCAGCCCCAGCATTTT
-,TRBV7-2,TRBJ2-2,-,CASTLSAGAGTGELFF,TGTGCCAGCACCCTGTCTGCCGGGGCGGGCACCGGGGAGCTGTTTTTT
-,TRBV7-2,TRBJ1-2,-,CASSLGQANYGYTF,TGTGCCAGCAGCTTAGGACAGGCTAACTATGGCTACACCTTC
TRBD2,TRBV6-5,TRBJ2-2,-,CASSYAAGVTGELFF,TGTGCCAGCAGTTACGCGGCGGGAGTCACCGGGGAGCTGTTTTTT
-,TRBV14,TRBJ2-3,-,CASSQGPIDTDTQYF,TGTGCCAGCAGCCAAGGCCCTATCGACACAGATACGCAGTATTTT
TRBD2,TRBV25-1,TRBJ2-5,-,CASGRLASQETQYF,TGTGCCAGCGGTAGACTAGCGAGTCAAGAGACCCAGTACTTC
TRBD1,TRBV9,TRBJ2-7,-,CASSVGQGASYEQYF,TGTGCCAGCAGCGTCGGACAGGGGGCTTCGTACGAGCAGTACTTC
-,TRBV13,TRBJ2-3,-,CASSSYSTDTQYF,TGTGCCAGCAGCTCGTACAGCACAGATACGCAGTATTTT
-,TRBV13,TRBJ2-5,-,CASSPSPWSGVRETQYF,TGTGCCAGCAGCCCATCCCCATGGTCCGGGGTACGAGAGACCCAGTACTTC
-,TRBV12-1,TRBJ2-5,-,CASSFEATSGRRETQYF,TGTGCCAGCAGCTTTGAGGCGACTAGCGGGAGAAGGGAGACCCAGTACTTC
TRBD1,TRBV28,TRBJ1-4,-,CASSSPGTGGGEKLFF,TGTGCCAGCAGTTCCCCCGGGACAGGGGGCGGTGAAAAACTGTTTTTT
-,TRBV5-4,TRBJ2-3,-,CASSLGPGSTDTQYF,TGTGCCAGCAGCTTGGGGCCGGGGAGCACAGATACGCAGTATTTT
-,TRBV7-2,TRBJ2-3,-,CASSLMGDTQYF,TGTGCCAGCAGCTTAATGGGCGATACGCAGTATTTT
TRBD2,TRBV12-5,TRBJ2-7,-,CASVPHEGLAEEQYF,TGTGCTAGTGTCCCCCACGAGGGACTAGCAGAGGAGCAGTACTTC
TRBD2,TRBV9,TRBJ2-2,-,CASSVERTSGGIVNTGELFF,TGTGCCAGCAGCGTAGAGAGGACTAGCGGGGGGATAGTGAACACCGGGGAGCTGTTTTTT
-,TRBV15,TRBJ2-3,-,CATRGAETTDTQYF,TGTGCCACCCGGGGGGCGGAGACCACAGATACGCAGTATTTT
-,TRBV7-9,TRBJ1-1,-,CASSLLGRGNTEAFF,TGTGCCAGCAGCTTACTGGGTAGGGGGAACACTGAAGCTTTCTTT
-,TRBV9,TRBJ2-3,few,CASSPHGTTDTQYF,TGTGCCAGCAGCCCTCACGGAACCACAGATACGCAGTATTTT
-,TRBV11-2,TRBJ2-5,-,CASSRAGRGGETQYF,TGTGCCAGCAGCCGGGCCGGGCGGGGAGGAGAGACCCAGTACTTC
-,TRBV7-2,TRBJ2-3,-,CASSLVGVDTQYF,TGTGCCAGCAGCTTAGTAGGGGTAGATACGCAGTATTTT
TRBD1,TRBV29-1,TRBJ2-3,-,CSVGITGVDTQYF,TGCAGCGTTGGCATAACAGGGGTAGATACGCAGTATTTT
TRBD1,TRBV30,TRBJ2-2,-,CAWGTGTGITGELFF,TGTGCCTGGGGGACCGGGACAGGGATAACCGGGGAGCTGTTTTTT
TRBD1,TRBV4-3,TRBJ1-4,-,CASSQGQGNEKLFF,TGCGCCAGCAGCCAAGGACAGGGCAATGAAAAACTGTTTTTT
-,TRBV5-1,TRBJ2-3,-,CASSLGGTLDTQYF,TGCGCCAGCAGCTTGGGCGGGACCTTAGATACGCAGTATTTT
-,TRBV15,TRBJ2-4,-,CATSRDGSARGAKNIQYF,TGTGCCACCAGCAGAGATGGGTCGGCGAGGGGGGCCAAAAACATTCAGTACTTC
TRBD2,TRBV9,TRBJ2-7,once,CASSSSFQTSGGSEQYF,TGTGCCAGCAGCTCCTCGTTCCAGACTAGCGGGGGGAGCGAGCAGTACTTC
TRBD1,TRBV6-5,TRBJ2-2,-,CASSLQGSTGELFF,TGTGCCAGCAGTCTACAGGGGAGCACCGGGGAGCTGTTTTTT
-,TRBV6-1,TRBJ2-3,-,CASSEGLYTDTQYF,TGTGCCAGCAGTGAAGGACTTTACACAGATACGCAGTATTTT
-,TRBV19,TRBJ2-5,-,CASSPLIGTNQETQYF,TGTGCCAGTAGTCCCCTAATCGGGACAAACCAAGAGACCCAGTACTTC
TRBD1,TRBV4-1,TRBJ1-2,few,CASSLAGTAGYTF,TGCGCCAGCAGCCTAGCCGGGACAGCTGGCTACACCTTC
-,TRBV7-7,TRBJ2-3,-,CASSLTGDPTDTQYF,TGTGCCAGCAGCTTAACGGGGGACCCCACAGATACGCAGTATTTT
-,TRBV23-1,TRBJ2-7,-,CARGRSYEQYF,TGCGCCAGGGGCAGGAGCTACGAGCAGTACTTC
TRBD1,TRBV5-1,TRBJ2-2,-,CASSPDRGAGELFF,TGCGCCAGCAGCCCGGACAGGGGAGCCGGGGAGCTGTTTTTT
TRBD1,TRBV5-4,TRBJ2-7,few,CASSRSPDRVRLGEQYF,TGTGCCAGCAGCAGGAGTCCCGACAGGGTACGATTGGGCGAGCAGTACTTC
-,TRBV20-1,TRBJ2-3,-,CSASYDTQYF,TGCAGTGCTAGCTACGATACGCAGTATTTT
-,TRBV14,TRBJ2-7,few,CASSLGQQRYF,TGTGCCAGCAGCCTAGGACAGCAAAGGTACTTC
-,TRBV27,TRBJ1-5,-,CASSPINRAGGNQPQHF,TGTGCCAGCAGTCCGATAAACAGGGCCGGAGGCAATCAGCCCCAGCATTTT
TRBD2,TRBV5-1,TRBJ2-7,once,CASSRRVAGNYEQYF,TGCGCCAGCAGCCGTCGGGTAGCGGGGAACTACGAGCAGTACTTC
TRBD1,TRBV19,TRBJ2-3,-,CASSMGQGTDTQYF,TGTGCCAGTAGTATGGGACAGGGTACAGATACGCAGTATTTT
-,TRBV15,TRBJ1-5,-,CATSRDRVNQPQHF,TGTGCCACCAGCAGAGATCGGGTCAATCAGCCCCAGCATTTT
-,TRBV30,TRBJ2-5,-,CAWSVPQQYQETQYF,TGTGCCTGGAGTGTACCCCAGCAATACCAAGAGACCCAGTACTTC
TRBD2,TRBV9,TRBJ2-5,-,CASSVEGLALETQYF,TGTGCCAGCAGCGTAGAGGGACTAGCGTTGGAGACCCAGTACTTC
-,TRBV21-1,TRBJ2-1,-,CASSSRSIGYNEQFF,TGTGCCAGCAGCTCCCGATCTATAGGGTACAATGAGCAGTTCTTC
-,TRBV19,TRBJ2-1,-,CASSGGRGNEQFF,TGTGCCAGTTCCGGGGGTAGGGGAAATGAGCAGTTCTTC
-,TRBV5-4,TRBJ2-2,few,CASSWMTGRGTGELFF,TGTGCCAGCAGCTGGATGACAGGGCGGGGCACCGGGGAGCTGTTTTTT
TRBD1,TRBV4-3,TRBJ1-4,-,CASSQLPTPTGDNEKLFF,TGCGCCAGCAGCCAACTACCGACACCGACAGGGGACAATGAAAAACTGTTTTTT
TRBD1,TRBV6-1,TRBJ1-2,-,CASSQMDRQRGYTF,TGTGCCAGCAGTCAGATGGACAGGCAAAGGGGCTACACCTTC
TRBD2,TRBV4-1,TRBJ2-3,once,CASSRENSGGLRTDTQYF,TGCGCCAGCAGCCGGGAAAATAGCGGGGGGCTTCGCACAGATACGCAGTATTTT
TRBD1,TRBV7-2,TRBJ1-1,-,CASSLASGGGGAFF,TGTGCCAGCAGCTTAGCATCAGGGGGCGGTGGAGCTTTCTTT
-,TRBV11-2,TRBJ1-5,-,CASSLEGSSQPQHF,TGTGCCAGCAGCTTAGAAGGGTCCAGTCAGCCCCAGCATTTT
-,TRBV7-9,TRBJ1-1,-,CASSPPARGNTEAFF,TGTGCCAGCAGCCCCCCCGCCCGGGGCAACACTGAAGCTTTCTTT
-,TRBV7-9,TRBJ1-4,-,CASSLEVIGAGEKLFF,TGTGCCAGCAGCTTAGAAGTAATAGGGGCGGGTGAAAAACTGTTTTTT